This TCR beta chain was found in a study of cytomegalovirus exposure and HLA in healthy donors. Looking at the study overall: Tens of millions of unique TCRs, all from HLA-typed donors, were included in an early release of the data.

Study results and caveats: Indistinguishability led to the exclusion of some V segments, TRBV6-2 and TRBV6-3 included. An analysis that came later showed most CMV-associated TCR beta chains appearing HLA-restricted.

Regarding this clone: Its target is not known.

The CDR3 length is 13 residues. Trimming shortened V by 0 bases and J by 5 bases, and 7 bases separated the two germline ends. CDR1 and CDR2 from the germline V gene are MRHNA and SNTAGT. In nominal health when sampled, donors likely had unrecorded immune exposures nonetheless. The PCR was carried out with 60 Vbeta primers and 13 Jbeta primers. Sequenced by immunoSEQ multiplex PCR; TCRdb stores in-frame clones only, minus some. The top ten hold about 6.9% of the sample, which has 140,000 to 150,000 clones, almost 80% seen once. The source is a woman aged 40 to 50 in good health and CMV-seropositive. The chain links TRBV6-4 to TRBJ1-2; D is perhaps TRBD1 (6 bases). The source material was PBMCs. The CDR3 reads CASSDSDRYGYTF. CDR3 bases: TGTGCCAGCAGTGACTCGGACAGATATGGCTACACCTTC.